This TCR beta chain was found in a study of regulatory T cells in long-lasting Graves disease. Time point noted: newly diagnosed GD, antithyroid drugs for less than 3 months. Isolated PBMC RNA provided the starting material for the TCR library. EDTA tubes received approximately 10 milliliters of collected peripheral blood. The V gene's germline CDR1 is MNHNS and CDR2 SASEGT. Trimming took off 6 bases at V and 0 bases at J, with 15 bases between the two ends. The CDR3 has 16 amino acids. Library construction for TCR beta used iRepertoire HTBI primers and Arm-PCR of CDR3 regions. TCRdb itself ran the multiplex PCR reads through MiXCR, one entry per CDR3 protein. The table lists around 500,000 distinct CDR3 sequences, 9.5% to 15% of them singletons. A further study also used this sample, focusing on T cells in Graves' hyperthyroidism and ophthalmopathy.

Sequencing was performed on peripheral blood mononuclear cells (PBMCs), taken at new diagnosis, from a patient treated with antithyroid drugs. The chain links TRBV6-1 to TRBJ2-1, with D perhaps TRBD2 (5 bases). The TCR sequence derives from a woman under 40 with Graves disease. CDR3 nucleotide sequence: TGTGCCAGCAGAACCCTCCGGGAAAGCTCCTACAATGAGCAGTTCTTC. Translation gives CASRTLRESSYNEQFF.